This TCR beta chain was sequenced during a study of cytomegalovirus exposure and HLA in healthy donors. Primers: 60 Vbeta forward and 13 Jbeta reverse. Sequenced by immunoSEQ multiplex PCR; TCRdb stores in-frame clones only, minus some. Of around 180,000 clones listed, just under 85% are singletons. Note on this clone: What it recognizes is unknown.

Study-level findings and limits: Analysis was carried out at a later point, and it linked a missense DCLRE1C variant to TCR beta V- and J-gene trimming. In an earlier analysis, in some 600 donors, most V segments appeared productive either ~90% or ~30% of the time.

The CDR3 extends over 15 amino acids. CDR1 SNHLY and CDR2 FYNNEI come from the germline V gene. With 3 bases clipped from V and 3 bases from J, the junction kept 5 bases outside the gene matches. V gene TRBV2 combines with J gene TRBJ1-3, with 7 bases aligning to TRBD1. This TCR came from a girl under 18 in good health and CMV-seropositive. What was sequenced was PBMCs. The CDR3 DNA reads as TGTGCCAGCAGTGAGGAACAGGGGAGTGGAAACACCATATATTTT. This codes for CASSEEQGSGNTIYF.